The rows below give T cell receptor beta chains drawn from one sample of a study of T cell changes during pregnancy in multiple sclerosis. Sequencing was performed with immunoSEQ multiplex PCR; in TCRdb, only in-frame clones are kept and a portion is missing. The sample shows approximately 70,000 clones, roughly 89% of them seen only once. Sequenced here: peripheral blood, sampled in the third trimester of pregnancy. The receptors derive from a female donor in good health, enrolled as a control in a pregnancy study. The CDR3 runs from the conserved cysteine through the conserved F or W. The order of the fields is V gene, J gene, D gene, CDR3 protein. A D gene is named only where the DNA matches it firmly.

>TRBV5-6|TRBJ2-7|NA
CASSLQGPSTEQYF
>TRBV28|TRBJ1-6|TRBD1
CASSLGQGASPLHF
>TRBV19|TRBJ1-1|NA
CASSLPGGGDTEAFF
>TRBV10-1|TRBJ2-1|TRBD1
CASSDLTGTTYNEQFF
>TRBV4-2|TRBJ1-1|TRBD1
CASSSPTGTGVLPDTEAFF
>TRBV7-2|TRBJ1-1|NA
CASSLETRLGEAFF
>TRBV6-1|TRBJ1-1|NA
CASSAPGWTEAFF
>TRBV7-2|TRBJ1-2|NA
CASSFGGTLSGYTF
>TRBV5-1|TRBJ2-2|NA
CASSLAGLSTGELFF
>TRBV20-1|TRBJ2-7|NA
CSARESYEQYF
>TRBV4-1|TRBJ2-7|TRBD2
CASSHPTSGQNSYEQYF
>TRBV5-1|TRBJ2-1|TRBD1
CASSLNIDFGTGNDNEQFF
>TRBV7-9|TRBJ1-1|NA
CASSHRGFYGNTEAFF
>TRBV5-1|TRBJ2-7|TRBD1
CASSSRPRDSSYEQYF
>TRBV6-6|TRBJ1-5|TRBD1
CASSRTGLSNQPQHF
>TRBV5-1|TRBJ1-1|NA
CASSDTGGSTEAFF
>TRBV7-7|TRBJ2-1|NA
CASSLGGLNNEQFF
>TRBV6-1|TRBJ1-5|NA
CASSEATGGFFAQHF
>TRBV19|TRBJ1-5|NA
CASSIVEVSQPQHF
>TRBV14|TRBJ1-6|TRBD1
CASSPFDEAGGFNSPLHF
>TRBV10-3|TRBJ1-5|TRBD1
CAISETGTGVNQPQHF
>TRBV28|TRBJ2-1|TRBD1
CASRSDRGPYNEQFF
>TRBV11-2|TRBJ2-7|TRBD2
CAGGTSGTGRHEQYF
>TRBV4-3|TRBJ2-7|TRBD2
CASSQMMGVSGISSYEQYF
>TRBV29-1|TRBJ1-6|TRBD1
CSVAAGGNSPLHF
>TRBV29-1|TRBJ1-1|NA
CSVVGMNTEAFF